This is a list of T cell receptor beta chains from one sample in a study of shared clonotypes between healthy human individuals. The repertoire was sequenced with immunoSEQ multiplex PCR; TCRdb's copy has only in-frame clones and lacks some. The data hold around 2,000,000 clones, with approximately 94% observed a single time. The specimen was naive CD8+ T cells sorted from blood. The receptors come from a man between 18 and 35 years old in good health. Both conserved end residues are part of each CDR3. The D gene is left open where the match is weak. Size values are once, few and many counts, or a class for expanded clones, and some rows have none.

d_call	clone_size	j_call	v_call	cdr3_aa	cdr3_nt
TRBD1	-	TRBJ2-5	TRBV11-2	CASSSTPGTGWEETQYF	TGTGCCAGCAGCTCCACCCCCGGGACAGGGTGGGAAGAGACCCAGTACTTC
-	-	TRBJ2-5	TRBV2	CASKGLYQETQYF	TGTGCGTCGAAGGGGTTGTACCAAGAGACCCAGTACTTC
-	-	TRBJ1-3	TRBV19	CASSLRRGQAGNTIYF	TGTGCCAGTAGTCTCAGGAGGGGACAAGCTGGAAACACCATATATTTT
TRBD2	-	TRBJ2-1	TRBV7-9	CASSPLPGPSGRLYNEQFF	TGTGCCAGCAGCCCGCTTCCTGGGCCGAGCGGGAGACTCTACAATGAGCAGTTCTTC
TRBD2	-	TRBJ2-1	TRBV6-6	CASSLLAGENNEQFF	TGTGCCAGCAGCCTTCTAGCGGGAGAAAACAATGAGCAGTTCTTC
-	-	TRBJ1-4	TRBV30	CAWSVSEKLFF	TGTGCCTGGAGTGTAAGTGAAAAACTGTTTTTT
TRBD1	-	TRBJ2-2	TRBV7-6	CASSTDRASTGELFF	TGTGCCAGCAGTACGGACAGGGCTTCCACCGGGGAGCTGTTTTTT
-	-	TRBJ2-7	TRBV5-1	CASSLGTALLEQYF	TGCGCCAGCAGCTTGGGGACAGCCCTACTGGAGCAGTACTTC
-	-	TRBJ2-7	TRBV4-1	CASSQAATELYEQYF	TGCGCCAGCAGCCAAGCCGCGACAGAGCTCTACGAGCAGTACTTC
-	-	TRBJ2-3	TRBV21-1	CASSIPGATRGPDTQYF	TGTGCCAGCAGCATACCGGGAGCGACCCGAGGGCCGGATACGCAGTATTTT
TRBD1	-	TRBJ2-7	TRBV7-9	CASSPIGDREYYEQYF	TGTGCCAGCAGTCCCATTGGGGACAGAGAGTATTACGAGCAGTACTTC
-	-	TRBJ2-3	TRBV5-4	CASSFRVADTDTQYF	TGTGCCAGCAGCTTTCGAGTAGCGGACACAGATACGCAGTATTTT
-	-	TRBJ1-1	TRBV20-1	CSAKRVVEAFF	TGCAGTGCCAAAAGGGTGGTGGAAGCTTTCTTT
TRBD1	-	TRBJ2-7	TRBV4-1	CASSHKQGAYEQYF	TGCGCCAGCAGCCATAAACAGGGGGCTTACGAGCAGTACTTC
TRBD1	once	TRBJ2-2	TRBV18	CASSRRDRGYTGELFF	TGTGCCAGCTCACGCAGGGACAGGGGATACACCGGGGAGCTGTTTTTT